This passage covers 17 T cell receptor beta chains from one sample sequenced in a study of T cells in Graves' hyperthyroidism and ophthalmopathy (dated by TCRdb to about 2019). Library preparation used multiplex PCR. The instrument was an Illumina HiSeq 2000. The TCR beta CDR3 regions were amplified from RNA transcripts. A first-round RT-PCR of the TCR CDR3 used the HTBI primer set with the Qiagen OneStep RT-PCR kit. In-frame beta chains were kept once TCRdb had trimmed the public reads at Q25 with fastp and called clones with MiXCR. When rows share a CDR3 protein, they turn into one entry using the most common DNA and genes. The sample profile shows approximately 530,000 distinct CDR3 sequences; roughly 17% of them were found once. The top ten clonotypes cover around 18% of the sample. The specimen was blood. These TCRs come from a woman aged 18-29 years with Graves' hyperthyroidism.

This clonotype was counted only a few times. The CDR3: CSVNQGNTEAFF. The CDR3 coding sequence is TGCAGCGTCAATCAGGGTAACACTGAAGCTTTCTTT. The chain combines TRBV20-1 with TRBJ1-1; D is perhaps TRBD1 (5 bases). The CDR3 contains 12 residues. Germline CDR1 and CDR2: DFQATT and SNEGSKA (reference sequence).

Many counts were recorded for this clonotype. The chain carries TRBV12-3 or TRBV12-4 and TRBJ2-5; maybe TRBD2 (5 bases). Deletions cut 3 bases from V and 5 bases from J, with 13 bases between. This CDR3 is built from 14 residues. As DNA, the CDR3 is TGTGCCAGCAGTTTTTCCGGGATCGGGGAGACCCAGTACTTC. It is translated as CASSFSGIGETQYF.

Many counts were recorded for this clonotype. The chain recombines TRBV6-2 or TRBV6-3 with TRBJ2-5; TRBD1 might be the D (5 bases). Trimming took off 4 bases at V and 0 bases at J, with 15 bases between the two ends. The germline V gene has CDR1 MNHEY and CDR2 SVGEGT. The CDR3 sequence is 16 residues long. The CDR3 DNA sequence: TGTGCCAGCAGTTCGGACAAATTCATGTACCAAGAGACCCAGTACTTC. Translation gives CASSSDKFMYQETQYF.

This clonotype was counted a few times. The gene calls are TRBV2 and TRBJ1-2; the D gene is possibly TRBD1 (5 bases). The V gene's germline CDR1 is SNHLY and CDR2 FYNNEI. Trimming shortened V by 6 bases and J by 4 bases, and 18 bases separated the two germline ends. The CDR3 is made up of 15 amino acids. For the CDR3, the DNA is TGTGCCAGCAGCCCTAGGGACCCCGCCCTCTATGGCTACACCTTC. This gives the protein CASSPRDPALYGYTF.

Ten or more counts support this clonotype. This sequence joins TRBV25-1 and TRBJ2-6, with a tentative D call TRBD2 (6 bases). The CDR3 is 16 residues long. The germline gives CDR1 MGHDK, CDR2 SYGVNS. V was trimmed by 2 bases and J by 4 bases, leaving 12 bases between them. In nucleotides, the CDR3 is TGTGCCAGCAGTGAAGGGAGGAGATCCGGGGCCAACGTCCTGACTTTC. Amino acid sequence: CASSEGRRSGANVLTF.

V usage is TRBV30 and J usage is TRBJ1-2; D remains ambiguous. The germline V gene has CDR1 GTSNPN and CDR2 SVGIG (reference sequence). CDR3 size: 13 residues. V shed 0 bases and J shed 2 bases, with 7 bases lying between them. CDR3 sequence reads: CAWSVHNNYGYTF. The CDR3 DNA follows: TGTGCCTGGAGTGTACATAACAACTATGGCTACACCTTC.

This clonotype came up many times. The chain has TRBV11-2 and TRBJ1-2; D may be TRBD1 (6 bases). CDR1 SGHAT and CDR2 FQNNGV come from the germline V gene. Trimming removed 5 bases from V and 4 bases from J, with 14 bases in between. The CDR3 extends over 14 amino acids. In DNA, the CDR3 is TGTGCCAGCAGCGATACAGGGTATAGCTATGGCTACACCTTC. Its translation is CASSDTGYSYGYTF.

The table lists this clonotype with many counts. This chain joins TRBV20-1 and TRBJ2-1, with 12 positions matching TRBD2. Germline V gene data show CDR1 as DFQATT and CDR2 as SNEGSKA (reference sequence). After removal of 5 bases from V and 8 bases from J, the junction contained 7 bases not matched to a gene. The CDR3 covers 14 residues. This chain's CDR3 is CSAGTSGGWDEQFF. In DNA form, the CDR3 reads TGCAGTGCTGGTACTAGCGGGGGGTGGGATGAGCAGTTCTTC.

This chain joins TRBV3-1 and TRBJ2-1; a possible D gene is TRBD1 (6 bases). Germline V lookup: CDR1 LGHDT, CDR2 YNNKEL (reference sequence). Deletions cut 4 bases from V and 8 bases from J, with 15 bases between. This CDR3 is 14 amino acids long. In nucleotides, the CDR3 is TGTGCCAGCAGCCGAAGGGGGAGTTGGGATGAGCAGTTCTTC. This encodes CASSRRGSWDEQFF.

The V call is TRBV10-1, the J call TRBJ2-2, with D possibly being TRBD1 or TRBD2 (6 bases each). The CDR3 sequence is 15 residues long. Trimming removed 6 bases at V and 4 bases at J, with 15 bases between. Germline CDR1 is WNHNN and CDR2 is SYGVQD (reference sequence). CDR3 region: CASRRGGGVTGELFF. The CDR3 DNA follows: TGCGCCAGCAGGCGAGGAGGGGGAGTCACCGGGGAGCTGTTTTTT.

This chain connects TRBV5-1 to TRBJ2-7, with D perhaps matching TRBD2 (6 bases). Trimming cost V 1 base and J 2 bases, with 13 bases left between them. The CDR3 has 15 residues. Germline V CDR1 and CDR2: SGHRS, YFSETQ. The CDR3 DNA reads TGCGCCAGCAGCTTGAGTGGAGGGGCTCCCTACGAGCAGTACTTC. It translates to CASSLSGGAPYEQYF.

This clonotype was counted ten times or more. The junction and the germline gene differ at one end; a read error may be behind it. The chain links TRBV3-1 to TRBJ2-3; 7 nucleotides agree with TRBD1. The CDR3 contains 13 residues. CDR1 and CDR2 (germline): LGHDT, YNNKEL (reference sequence). CDR3 sequence reads: CASRGTSTDTQYF. CDR3 nucleotide sequence: TGTGCTAGCAGGGGGACGAGCACAGATACGCAGTATTTT.

This clonotype appeared many times. The chain uses TRBV24-1 and TRBJ1-1; 7 bases fit TRBD1. Germline-derived CDR1 and CDR2 are KGHDR and SFDVKD. The V gene end was trimmed by 9 bases and the J gene end by 1 base; junction bases not matched to a gene: 7. The CDR3 has 14 residues. The DNA for the CDR3 is TGTGCCACCGCGCGGACAGGAGAGAACACTGAAGCTTTCTTT. Amino acids: CATARTGENTEAFF.

This clonotype was detected many times. The rearrangement joins TRBV11-2 to TRBJ1-4; D remains ambiguous. Trimming took off 5 bases at V and 10 bases at J, with 17 bases between the two ends. Germline V gives CDR1 SGHAT, CDR2 FQNNGV. The CDR3 is 14 amino acids. CDR3 DNA: TGTGCCAGCAGCCCCGGTGCGGGTTGGGCAAAACTGTTTTTT. As protein: CASSPGAGWAKLFF. The variable domain in full, completed from reference TRBV11-2 and TRBJ1-4, reads EAGVAQSPRYKIIEKRQSVAFWCNPISGHATLYWYQQILGQGPKLLIQFQNNGVVDDSQLPKDRFSAERLKGVDSTLKIQPAKLEDSAVYLCASSPGAGWAKLFFGSGTQLSVL.

This clonotype showed up many times. The chain has TRBV20-1 and TRBJ2-5; D is unresolved. The V and J ends lost 0 bases and 9 bases respectively, with 8 bases between them. The CDR3 covers 11 residues. Germline V gene sequence: CDR1 DFQATT, CDR2 SNEGSKA (reference sequence). The CDR3 sequence is CSARDGRSQYF. The DNA of the CDR3 is TGCAGTGCTAGAGATGGGCGATCCCAGTACTTC.

This chain joins TRBV7-9 and TRBJ1-5; D ambiguous. Per the germline V gene, CDR1 is SEHNR and CDR2 is FQNEAQ (reference sequence). This CDR3 has 13 residues. Trimming stripped 0 bases from V and 9 bases from J, with 9 bases between. CDR3 bases: TGTGCCAGCAGCTTAGCGGGTGGGAGGCCCCAGCATTTT. This gives the protein CASSLAGGRPQHF.

This clonotype was seen only a few times. The J gene is TRBJ1-5, the V gene TRBV4-1; the match to TRBD1 covers 7 bases. The CDR3 is 16 amino acids. J gave up 3 bases and V 0 bases, and 5 bases lay outside the gene matches. Germline V gene data show CDR1 as MGHRA and CDR2 as YSYEKL. CDR3 in amino acids: CASSQDPGQHNQPQHF. CDR3 DNA sequence: TGCGCCAGCAGCCAAGACCCGGGACAGCACAATCAGCCCCAGCATTTT.